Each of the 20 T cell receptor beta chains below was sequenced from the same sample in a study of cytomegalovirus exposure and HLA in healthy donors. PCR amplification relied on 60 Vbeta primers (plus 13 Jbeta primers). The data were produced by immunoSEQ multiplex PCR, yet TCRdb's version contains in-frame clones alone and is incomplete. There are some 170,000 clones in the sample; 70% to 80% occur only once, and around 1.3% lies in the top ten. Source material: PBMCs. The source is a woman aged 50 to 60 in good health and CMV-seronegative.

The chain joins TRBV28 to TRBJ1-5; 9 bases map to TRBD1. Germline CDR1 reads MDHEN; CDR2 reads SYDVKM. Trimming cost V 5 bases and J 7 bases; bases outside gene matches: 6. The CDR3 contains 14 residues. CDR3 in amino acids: CASSPRTGAQPQHF. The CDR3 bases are TGTGCCAGCAGTCCGCGGACAGGGGCCCAGCCCCAGCATTTT. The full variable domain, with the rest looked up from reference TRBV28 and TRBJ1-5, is DVKVTQSSRYLVKRTGEKVFLECVQDMDHENMFWYRQDPGLGLRLIYFSYDVKMKEKGDIPEGYSVSREKKERFSLILESASTNQTSMYLCASSPRTGAQPQHFGDGTRLSIL.

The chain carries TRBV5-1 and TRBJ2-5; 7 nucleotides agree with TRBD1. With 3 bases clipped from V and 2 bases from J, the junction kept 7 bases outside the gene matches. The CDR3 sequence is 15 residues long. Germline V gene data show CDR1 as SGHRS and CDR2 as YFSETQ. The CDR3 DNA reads TGCGCCAGCAGCTCGGACACAGGGGTGCAAGAGACCCAGTACTTC. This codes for CASSSDTGVQETQYF.

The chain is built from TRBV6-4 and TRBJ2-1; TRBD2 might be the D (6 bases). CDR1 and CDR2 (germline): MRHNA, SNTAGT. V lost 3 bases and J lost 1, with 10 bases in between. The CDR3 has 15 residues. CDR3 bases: TGTGCCAGCAGTGAGGGCGGGGAGTCCTACAATGAGCAGTTCTTC. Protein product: CASSEGGESYNEQFF.

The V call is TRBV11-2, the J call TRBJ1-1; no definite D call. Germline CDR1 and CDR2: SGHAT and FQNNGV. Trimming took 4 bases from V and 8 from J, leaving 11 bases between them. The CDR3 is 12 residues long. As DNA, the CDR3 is TGTGCCAGCAGCTCCCAGCGCCTGGAAGCTTTCTTT. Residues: CASSSQRLEAFF.

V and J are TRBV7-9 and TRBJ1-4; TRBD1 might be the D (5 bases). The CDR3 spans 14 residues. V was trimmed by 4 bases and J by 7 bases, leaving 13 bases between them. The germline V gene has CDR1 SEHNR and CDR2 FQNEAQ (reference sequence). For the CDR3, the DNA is TGTGCCAGCAGCTCGGGCAGGGTTGGTGAAAAACTGTTTTTT. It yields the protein CASSSGRVGEKLFF.

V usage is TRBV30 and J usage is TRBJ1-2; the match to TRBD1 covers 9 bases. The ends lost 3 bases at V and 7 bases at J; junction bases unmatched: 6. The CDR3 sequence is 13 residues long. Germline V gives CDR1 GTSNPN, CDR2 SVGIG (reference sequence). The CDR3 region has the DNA TGTGCCTGGAGCCCGGGGACAGGGATTGGCTACACCTTC. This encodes CAWSPGTGIGYTF. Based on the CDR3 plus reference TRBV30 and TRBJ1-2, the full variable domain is SQTIHQWPATLVQPVGSPLSLECTVEGTSNPNLYWYRQAAGRGLQLLFYSVGIGQISSEVPQNLSASRPQDRQFILSSKKLLLSDSGFYLCAWSPGTGIGYTFGSGTRLTVV.

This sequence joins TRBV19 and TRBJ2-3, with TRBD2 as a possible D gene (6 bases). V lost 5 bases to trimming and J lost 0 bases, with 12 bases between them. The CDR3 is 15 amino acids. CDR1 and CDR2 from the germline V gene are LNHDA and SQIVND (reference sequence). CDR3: CASSWRVRSTDTQYF. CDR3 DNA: TGTGCCAGTAGTTGGAGGGTCCGTAGCACAGATACGCAGTATTTT. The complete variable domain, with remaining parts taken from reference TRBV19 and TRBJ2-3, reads DGGITQSPKYLFRKEGQNVTLSCEQNLNHDAMYWYRQDPGQGLRLIYYSQIVNDFQKGDIAEGYSVSREKKESFPLTVTSAQKNPTAFYLCASSWRVRSTDTQYFGPGTRLTVL.

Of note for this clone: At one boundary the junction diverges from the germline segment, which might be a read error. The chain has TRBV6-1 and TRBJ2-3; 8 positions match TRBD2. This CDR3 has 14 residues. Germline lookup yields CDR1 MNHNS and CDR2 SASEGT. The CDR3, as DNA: TGTGCCAGCCGGGGGGGGCTATTCACAGGTACGCAGTATTTT. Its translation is CASRGGLFTGTQYF.

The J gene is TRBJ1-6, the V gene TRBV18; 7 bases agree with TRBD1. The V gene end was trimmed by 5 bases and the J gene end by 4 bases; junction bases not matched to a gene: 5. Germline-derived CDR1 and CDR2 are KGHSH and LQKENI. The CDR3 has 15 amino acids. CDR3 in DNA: TGTGCCAGCTCAGGGCAGGGGGATTATAATTCACCCCTCCACTTT. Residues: CASSGQGDYNSPLHF.

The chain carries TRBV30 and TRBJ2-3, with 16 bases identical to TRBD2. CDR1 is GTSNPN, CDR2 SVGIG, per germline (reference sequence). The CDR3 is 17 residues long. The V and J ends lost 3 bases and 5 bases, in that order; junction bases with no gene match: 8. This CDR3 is CAWRGGTSGRAGDTQYF. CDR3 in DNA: TGTGCCTGGAGGGGCGGGACTAGCGGGAGGGCGGGAGATACGCAGTATTTT.

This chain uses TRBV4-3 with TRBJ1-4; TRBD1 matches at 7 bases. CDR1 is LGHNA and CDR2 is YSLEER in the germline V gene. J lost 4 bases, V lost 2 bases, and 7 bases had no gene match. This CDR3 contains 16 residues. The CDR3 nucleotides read TGCGCCAGCAGCCAACGACAGACAGGGTTTAATGAAAAACTGTTTTTT. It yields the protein CASSQRQTGFNEKLFF.

The CDR3 reads CSGRTGGDYGYTF. The CDR3 DNA is TGCAGCGGACGGACAGGAGGTGACTATGGCTACACCTTC. This rearrangement joins TRBV29-1 to TRBJ1-2, with 7 positions matching TRBD1. The germline V gene has CDR1 SQVTM and CDR2 ANQGSEA. CDR3 length equals 13 residues. Trimming cost V 7 bases and J 3 bases; bases outside gene matches: 8.

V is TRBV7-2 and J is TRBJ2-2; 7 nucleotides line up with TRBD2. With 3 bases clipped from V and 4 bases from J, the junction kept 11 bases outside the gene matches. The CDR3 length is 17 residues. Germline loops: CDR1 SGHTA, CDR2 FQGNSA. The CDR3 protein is CASSLGFAGARTGELFF. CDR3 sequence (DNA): TGTGCCAGCAGCTTGGGGTTTGCGGGAGCCCGCACCGGGGAGCTGTTTTTT.

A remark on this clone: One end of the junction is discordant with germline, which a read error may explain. CDR3 sequence (DNA): TGTTCCAGCAGCTTATCCAGGAACGAGCAGTACTTC. Translation: CSSSLSRNEQYF. The rearrangement links TRBV7-9 to TRBJ2-7; the D is unclear. CDR3 length: 12 amino acids. Germline V CDR1 and CDR2: SEHNR, FQNEAQ (reference sequence).

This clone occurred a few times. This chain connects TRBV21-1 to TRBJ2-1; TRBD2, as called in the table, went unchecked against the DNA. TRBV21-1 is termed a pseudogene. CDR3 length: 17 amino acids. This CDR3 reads CASSKKRDFSSYNEQFF. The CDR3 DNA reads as TGTGCCAGCAGCAAAAAACGGGACTTTAGCTCCTACAATGAGCAGTTCTTC.

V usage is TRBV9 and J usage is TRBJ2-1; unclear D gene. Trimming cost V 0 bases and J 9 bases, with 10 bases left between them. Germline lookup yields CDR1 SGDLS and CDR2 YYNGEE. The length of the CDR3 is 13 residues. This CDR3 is CASSVAWRSEQFF. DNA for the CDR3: TGTGCCAGCAGCGTAGCGTGGCGGAGTGAGCAGTTCTTC.

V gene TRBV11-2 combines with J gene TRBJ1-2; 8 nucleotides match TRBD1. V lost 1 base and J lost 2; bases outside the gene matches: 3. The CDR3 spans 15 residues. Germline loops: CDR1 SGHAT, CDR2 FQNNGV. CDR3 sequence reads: CASSLAGTGNYGYTF. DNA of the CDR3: TGTGCCAGCAGCTTAGCGGGGACAGGAAACTATGGCTACACCTTC.

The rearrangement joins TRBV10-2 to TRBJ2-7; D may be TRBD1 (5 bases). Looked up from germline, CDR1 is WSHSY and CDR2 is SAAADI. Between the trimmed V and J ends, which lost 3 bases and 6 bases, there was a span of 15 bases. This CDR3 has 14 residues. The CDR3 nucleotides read TGCGCCAGCAGTGATCTCCTTACAGGTTCCGAGCAGTACTTC. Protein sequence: CASSDLLTGSEQYF.

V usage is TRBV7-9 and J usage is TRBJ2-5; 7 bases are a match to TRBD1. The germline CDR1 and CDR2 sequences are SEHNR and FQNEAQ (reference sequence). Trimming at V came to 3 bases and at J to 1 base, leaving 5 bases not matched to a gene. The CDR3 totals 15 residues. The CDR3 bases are TGTGCCAGCAGCTTGGGCGACAGGGCCCAAGAGACCCAGTACTTC. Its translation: CASSLGDRAQETQYF.

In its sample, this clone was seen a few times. The CDR3 nucleotides are TGTGCCAGCAGCCTCTCGGGGAGGCAGCCCCAGCATTTT. The encoded protein is CASSLSGRQPQHF. V and J are TRBV5-4 and TRBJ1-5; no firm D call. Germline CDR1 reads SGHNT; CDR2 reads YYREEE (reference sequence). This CDR3 comprises 13 residues. V lost 4 bases and J lost 7, with 12 bases in between.